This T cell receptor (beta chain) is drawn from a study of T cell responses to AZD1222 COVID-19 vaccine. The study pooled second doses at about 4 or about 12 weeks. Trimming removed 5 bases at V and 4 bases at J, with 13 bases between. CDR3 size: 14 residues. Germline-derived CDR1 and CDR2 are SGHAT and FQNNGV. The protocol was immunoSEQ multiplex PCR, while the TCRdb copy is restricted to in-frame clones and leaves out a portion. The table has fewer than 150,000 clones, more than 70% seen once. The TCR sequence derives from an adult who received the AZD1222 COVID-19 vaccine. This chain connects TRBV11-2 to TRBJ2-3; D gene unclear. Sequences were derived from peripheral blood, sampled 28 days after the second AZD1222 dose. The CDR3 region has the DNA TGTGCCAGCAGCCCCAGTAGGACCGCAGATACGCAGTATTTT. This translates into CASSPSRTADTQYF.